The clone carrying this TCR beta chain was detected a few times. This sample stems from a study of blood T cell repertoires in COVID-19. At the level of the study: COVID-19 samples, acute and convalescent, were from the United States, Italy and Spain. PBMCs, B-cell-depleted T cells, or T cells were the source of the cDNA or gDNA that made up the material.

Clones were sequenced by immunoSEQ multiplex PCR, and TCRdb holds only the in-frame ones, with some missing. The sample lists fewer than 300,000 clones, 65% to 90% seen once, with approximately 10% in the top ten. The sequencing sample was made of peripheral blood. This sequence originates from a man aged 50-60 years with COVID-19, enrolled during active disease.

The CDR3: CASSLAPGGGYNEQFF. CDR3 sequence (DNA): TGCGCCAGCAGCTTGGCCCCAGGGGGCGGCTACAATGAGCAGTTCTTC. The J gene is TRBJ2-1, the V gene TRBV5-1; 8 bases are shared with TRBD1. The length of the CDR3 is 16 residues. The J segment lost 3 bases and the V segment lost 0 bases, leaving 5 bases of the junction unmatched. Germline values: CDR1 SGHRS, CDR2 YFSETQ.